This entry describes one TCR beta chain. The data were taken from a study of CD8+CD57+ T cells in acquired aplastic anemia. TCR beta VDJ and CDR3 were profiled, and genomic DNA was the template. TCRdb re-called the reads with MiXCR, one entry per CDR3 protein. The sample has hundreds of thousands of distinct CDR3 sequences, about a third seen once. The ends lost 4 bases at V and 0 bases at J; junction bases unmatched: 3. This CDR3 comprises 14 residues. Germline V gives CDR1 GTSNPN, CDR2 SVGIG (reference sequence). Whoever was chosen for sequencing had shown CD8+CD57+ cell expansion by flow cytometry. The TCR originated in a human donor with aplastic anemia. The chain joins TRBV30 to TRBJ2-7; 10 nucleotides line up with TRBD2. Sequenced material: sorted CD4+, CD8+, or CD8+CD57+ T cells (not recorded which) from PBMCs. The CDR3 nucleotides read TGTGCCTGGACCACTAGCGGGAACTCCTACGAGCAGTACTTC. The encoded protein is CAWTTSGNSYEQYF.